These T cell receptor beta chains were read from a single sample in a study of shared clonotypes between healthy human individuals. Sequencing was performed with immunoSEQ multiplex PCR; in TCRdb, only in-frame clones are kept and a portion is missing. The sample has about 660,000 clones; approximately 74% are singletons. Specimen: memory CD4+ T cells sorted from blood. These receptor sequences come from a woman in her thirties in good health. Each CDR3 is given with its conserved first and last residue. Each record gives: V gene, clone size, J gene, D gene, CDR3 DNA, CDR3 protein. The D gene is left open where the match is weak. Clone sizes are given selectively: once, few, many, or a class where the clone is expanded.

TRBV7-9	-	TRBJ2-2	-	TGTGCCAGCAGCTTAGCCGGACGGACCGGGGAGCTGTTTTTT	CASSLAGRTGELFF
TRBV5-1	-	TRBJ2-5	-	TGCGCCAGCAGCCCCCCTGTGGGTAGCGGTGTGTACCAAGAGACCCAGTACTTC	CASSPPVGSGVYQETQYF
TRBV27	-	TRBJ2-7	-	TGTGCCAGCATGAGAAAGCGGGCCTCCTACGAGCAGTACTTC	CASMRKRASYEQYF
TRBV19	-	TRBJ1-2	-	TGTGCCAGTAGTATGTTGAGGGGGGCCGGAGTCCTATTCTATGGCTACACCTTC	CASSMLRGAGVLFYGYTF
TRBV29-1	-	TRBJ2-3	TRBD2	TGCAGCGTTGAGGGGACTAGCGGAGACTTGGATACGCAGTATTTT	CSVEGTSGDLDTQYF
TRBV29-1	-	TRBJ1-4	-	TGCAGCGTCCAGACAGGCCATAATGAAAAACTGTTTTTT	CSVQTGHNEKLFF
TRBV7-3	-	TRBJ2-1	-	TGTGCCAGCAGCCTAGGGGTAGTTCAAGGTGAGCAGTTCTTC	CASSLGVVQGEQFF
TRBV7-2	once	TRBJ2-2	TRBD2	TGTGCCAGCAGCCTACTAGCGGGAGCTTCCGGGGAGCTGTTTTTT	CASSLLAGASGELFF
TRBV5-1	-	TRBJ2-1	TRBD2	TGCGCCAGCAGCTTCACCATAGCGGGAGTATCCGGTGAGCAGTTCTTC	CASSFTIAGVSGEQFF
TRBV5-1	-	TRBJ2-2	TRBD1	TGCGCCAGCAGCTTGCTGACAGGGGGCGACACCGGGGAGCTGTTTTTT	CASSLLTGGDTGELFF
TRBV5-1	-	TRBJ2-3	-	TGCGCCAGCAGCTTGGATCAGGGAGGAGGGCCTACGCAGTATTTT	CASSLDQGGGPTQYF
TRBV5-4	-	TRBJ2-2	TRBD1	TGTGCCAGCAGCTGGGACAGGGTTAACGGGGAGCTGTTTTTT	CASSWDRVNGELFF
TRBV25-1	-	TRBJ2-4	TRBD1	TGTGCCAGCAGTGAATCAACGGGACAGGGCCTAGCCAAAAACATTCAGTACTTC	CASSESTGQGLAKNIQYF
TRBV29-1	few	TRBJ2-7	-	TGCAGCGTGGCTCTAATTTCCGGGACTCAGAGCTACGAGCAGTACTTC	CSVALISGTQSYEQYF
TRBV2	-	TRBJ2-3	TRBD2	TGTGCCAGCAATATGGCTAGCGGGAGAGGGACAGATACGCAGTATTTT	CASNMASGRGTDTQYF
TRBV27	-	TRBJ2-3	TRBD1	TGTGCCACCAGGGGGCGGGGCACAGATACGCAGTATTTT	CATRGRGTDTQYF
TRBV10-2	-	TRBJ1-5	-	TGCGCCAGCAGTGAGTCAGGGCAGAGCAATCAGCCCCAGCATTTT	CASSESGQSNQPQHF
TRBV5-6	-	TRBJ1-2	TRBD1	TGTGCCAGCAGTCGGTGGGACAGCAGCGGCTACACCTTC	CASSRWDSSGYTF
TRBV4-1	-	TRBJ1-3	-	TGCGCCAGCAGCCAACCAGCTGGAAACACCATATATTTT	CASSQPAGNTIYF
TRBV5-1	-	TRBJ2-2	-	TGCGCCAGCAGCGGGGGGACAGACACCGGGGAGCTGTTTTTT	CASSGGTDTGELFF
TRBV25-1	few	TRBJ1-1	-	TGTGCCAGCAGTGTGGGGGGTCGGGCTTTCTTT	CASSVGGRAFF
TRBV5-1	few	TRBJ1-2	TRBD1	TGCGCCAGCAGCTTCGGCGACAGGGACGGAGGTGGCTACACCTTC	CASSFGDRDGGGYTF
TRBV28	-	TRBJ1-5	-	TGTGCCAGCAGTTTACCGCTCCTTAGTCAGCCCCAGCATTTT	CASSLPLLSQPQHF
TRBV4-2	-	TRBJ2-3	-	TGTGCCAGCAGCCAAGCCGGGCGGAATGAAGATACGCAGTATTTT	CASSQAGRNEDTQYF
TRBV10-1	-	TRBJ1-1	TRBD1	TGCGCCAGCAGTGAGTCGACTCACAGGGGTACTGAAGCTTTCTTT	CASSESTHRGTEAFF
TRBV7-8	few	TRBJ2-7	TRBD2	TGTGCCAGCAGCTTGACAGCGGGGATAACCTACGAGCAGTACTTC	CASSLTAGITYEQYF
TRBV5-4	-	TRBJ2-4	-	TGTGCCAGCAGCTTCGGACAGAACATTCAGTACTTC	CASSFGQNIQYF
TRBV2	-	TRBJ2-7	TRBD2	TGTGCCAGCCGCGGACTAGCGGGAGGGCCAGGGGAGCAGTACTTC	CASRGLAGGPGEQYF